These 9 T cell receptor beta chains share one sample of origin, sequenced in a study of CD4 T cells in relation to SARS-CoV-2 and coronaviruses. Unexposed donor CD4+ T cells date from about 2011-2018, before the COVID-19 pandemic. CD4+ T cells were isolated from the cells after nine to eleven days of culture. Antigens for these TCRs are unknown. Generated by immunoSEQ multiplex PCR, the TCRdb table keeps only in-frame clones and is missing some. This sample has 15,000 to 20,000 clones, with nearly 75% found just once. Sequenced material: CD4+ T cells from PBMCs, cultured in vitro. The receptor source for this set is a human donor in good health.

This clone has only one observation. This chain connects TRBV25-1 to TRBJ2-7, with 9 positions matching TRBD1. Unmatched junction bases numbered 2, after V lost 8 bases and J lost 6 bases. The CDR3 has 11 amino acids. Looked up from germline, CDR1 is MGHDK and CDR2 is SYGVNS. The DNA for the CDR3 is TGTGCCAGCTGGACAGGGGCCGAGCAGTACTTC. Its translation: CASWTGAEQYF.

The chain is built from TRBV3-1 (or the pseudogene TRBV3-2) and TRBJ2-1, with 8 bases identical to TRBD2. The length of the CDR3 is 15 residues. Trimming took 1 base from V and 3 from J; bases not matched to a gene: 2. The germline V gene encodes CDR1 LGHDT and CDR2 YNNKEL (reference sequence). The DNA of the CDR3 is TGTGCCAGCAGCCAAGGCGGGAGGTTCTACAATGAGCAGTTCTTC. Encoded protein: CASSQGGRFYNEQFF.

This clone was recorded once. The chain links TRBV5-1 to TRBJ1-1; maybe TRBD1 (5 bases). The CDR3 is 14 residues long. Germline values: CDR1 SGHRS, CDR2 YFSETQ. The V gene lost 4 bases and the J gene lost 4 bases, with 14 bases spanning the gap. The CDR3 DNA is TGCGCCAGCAGCCCCTGGGGGGAGGCCACTGAAGCTTTCTTT. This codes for CASSPWGEATEAFF.

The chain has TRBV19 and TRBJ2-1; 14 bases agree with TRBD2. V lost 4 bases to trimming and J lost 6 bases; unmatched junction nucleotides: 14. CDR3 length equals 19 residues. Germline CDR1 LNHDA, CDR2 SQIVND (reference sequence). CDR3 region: CASSTNFPQGLAGANEQFF. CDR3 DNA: TGTGCCAGTAGTACCAATTTCCCCCAGGGACTAGCGGGAGCCAATGAGCAGTTCTTC.

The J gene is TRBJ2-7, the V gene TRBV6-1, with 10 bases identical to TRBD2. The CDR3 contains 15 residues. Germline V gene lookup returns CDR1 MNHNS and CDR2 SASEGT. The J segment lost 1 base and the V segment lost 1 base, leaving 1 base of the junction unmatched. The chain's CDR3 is CASSEELAGSYEQYF. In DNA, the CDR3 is TGTGCCAGCAGTGAAGAACTAGCGGGGTCCTACGAGCAGTACTTC.

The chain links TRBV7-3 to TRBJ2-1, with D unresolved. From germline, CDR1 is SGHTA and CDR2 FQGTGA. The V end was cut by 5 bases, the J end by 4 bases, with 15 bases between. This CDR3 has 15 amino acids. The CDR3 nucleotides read TGTGCCAGCAGCCAAGAATTTCTGGGGTACAATGAGCAGTTCTTC. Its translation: CASSQEFLGYNEQFF.

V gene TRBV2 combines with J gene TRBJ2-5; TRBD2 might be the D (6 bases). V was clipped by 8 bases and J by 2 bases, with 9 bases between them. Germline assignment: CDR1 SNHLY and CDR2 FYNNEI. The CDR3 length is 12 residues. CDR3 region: CASGGRQETQYF. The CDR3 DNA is TGTGCCAGCGGGGGGAGGCAAGAGACCCAGTACTTC.

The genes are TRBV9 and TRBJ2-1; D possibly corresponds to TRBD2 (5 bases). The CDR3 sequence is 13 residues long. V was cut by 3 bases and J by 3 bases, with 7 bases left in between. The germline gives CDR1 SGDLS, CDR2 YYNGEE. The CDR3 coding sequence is TGTGCCAGCAGCGCGGGGTTCTACAATGAGCAGTTCTTC. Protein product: CASSAGFYNEQFF. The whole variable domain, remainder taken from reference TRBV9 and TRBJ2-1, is DSGVTQTPKHLITATGQRVTLRCSPRSGDLSVYWYQQSLDQGLQFLIQYYNGEERAKGNILERFSAQQFPDLHSELNLSSLELGDSALYFCASSAGFYNEQFFGPGTRLTVL.

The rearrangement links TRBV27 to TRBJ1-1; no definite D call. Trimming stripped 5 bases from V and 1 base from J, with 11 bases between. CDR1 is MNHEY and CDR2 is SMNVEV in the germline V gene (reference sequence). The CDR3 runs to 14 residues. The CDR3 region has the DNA TGTGCCAGCAGTCGGAGTAGAGAGAACACTGAAGCTTTCTTT. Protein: CASSRSRENTEAFF.